Below are 23 T cell receptor beta chains sequenced from a single sample in a study of long-term antiretroviral therapy in people with HIV. Survey level was the resolution at which the v3.0 immunoSEQ assay ran. This table comes from immunoSEQ multiplex PCR, and its TCRdb copy is limited to in-frame clones, with some not included. The top ten clones hold about 2.5% of a sample with some 47,000 clones, roughly 95% of them seen once. Here the sequenced sample was unsorted PBMCs, taken 3.7 years after starting antiretroviral therapy. The receptors here all came from a woman aged 50 to 60 with HIV.

The chain has TRBV6-1 and TRBJ1-2; D is unresolved. The CDR3 extends over 12 amino acids. CDR1 and CDR2 from the germline V gene are MNHNS and SASEGT. V was clipped by 7 bases and J by 5 bases, with 11 bases between them. The CDR3 DNA follows: TGTGCCAGCACCACGGACGGTTATGGCTACACCTTC. Its translation is CASTTDGYGYTF.

J is TRBJ1-1 and V is TRBV11-2; the D is unclear. Trimming took off 0 bases at V and 3 bases at J, with 8 bases between the two ends. Per the germline V gene, CDR1 is SGHAT and CDR2 is FQNNGV. CDR3 size: 14 residues. The CDR3 DNA is TGTGCCAGCAGCTTAGAAGGCAGCTACACTGAAGCTTTCTTT. Its translation is CASSLEGSYTEAFF.

This clone was seen a single time. The rearrangement uses TRBV5-1 and TRBJ2-5; D unclear. Trimming removed 2 bases from V and 3 bases from J, with 11 bases in between. Germline values: CDR1 SGHRS, CDR2 YFSETQ. This CDR3 is built from 14 residues. CDR3 DNA sequence: TGCGCCAGCAGCTTTAGTACCGGCAAAGAGACCCAGTACTTC. It yields the protein CASSFSTGKETQYF.

The chain links TRBV6-1 to TRBJ1-5, with a weak D call TRBD1 (5 bases). V was cut by 3 bases and J by 0 bases, with 24 bases left in between. The CDR3 is 20 residues long. From germline, CDR1 is MNHNS and CDR2 SASEGT. The CDR3 reads CASSDFRGRLRGNSNQPQHF. CDR3 DNA: TGTGCCAGCAGTGATTTCCGGGGACGCCTTAGAGGTAATAGCAATCAGCCCCAGCATTTT.

The chain employs TRBV5-1 and TRBJ2-3; TRBD2 matches 13 bases. J was trimmed by 4 bases and V by 3 bases; bases with no gene match: 5. CDR1 is SGHRS and CDR2 is YFSETQ in the germline V gene. The CDR3 runs to 16 residues. Written as DNA, the CDR3 is TGCGCCAGCAGCTCGATACTAGCGGGGGGGCCAGATACGCAGTATTTT. It codes for CASSSILAGGPDTQYF. Full variable domain (missing parts from reference TRBV5-1 and TRBJ2-3): KAGVTQTPRYLIKTRGQQVTLSCSPISGHRSVSWYQQTPGQGLQFLFEYFSETQRNKGNFPGRFSGRQFSNSRSEMNVSTLELGDSALYLCASSSILAGGPDTQYFGPGTRLTVL.

V usage is TRBV10-3 and J usage is TRBJ1-2; 7 bases align to TRBD1. The CDR3 has 13 amino acids. Germline values: CDR1 ENHRY, CDR2 SYGVKD. The junction had 0 bases not matched to a gene; V was cut back by 4 bases and J by 1 base. The CDR3 sequence: CAISGQGNYGYTF. In nucleotides, the CDR3 is TGTGCCATCAGTGGACAGGGTAACTATGGCTACACCTTC.

This sequence joins TRBV4-1 and TRBJ2-3, with 14 bases aligning to TRBD2. There are 17 residues in the CDR3. After removal of 0 bases from V and 6 bases from J, the junction contained 5 bases not matched to a gene. Germline V gene lookup returns CDR1 MGHRA and CDR2 YSYEKL. The CDR3 protein is CASSQEGLAGALDTQYF. In DNA form, the CDR3 reads TGCGCCAGCAGCCAAGAGGGACTAGCGGGGGCCCTCGATACGCAGTATTTT.

The chain recombines TRBV5-1 with TRBJ1-2, with unresolved D. Germline-derived CDR1 and CDR2 are SGHRS and YFSETQ. V shed 4 bases and J shed 4 bases, with 17 bases lying between them. This CDR3 comprises 15 residues. As DNA, the CDR3 is TGCGCCAGCAGCCCCGAGGGCAGCTTTCTCTATGGCTACACCTTC. Amino acid sequence: CASSPEGSFLYGYTF.

The chain uses TRBV6-5 and TRBJ1-2; a possible D gene is TRBD1 (5 bases). The ends were cut back, 0 bases at V and 8 bases at J, with 13 bases in the middle. The CDR3 extends over 14 amino acids. Germline-derived CDR1 and CDR2 are MNHEY and SVGAGI. The CDR3 region is CASSYSPTGEGYTF. In DNA form, the CDR3 reads TGTGCCAGCAGTTACTCCCCGACGGGGGAAGGCTACACCTTC.

The chain uses TRBV2 and TRBJ1-5; D possibly corresponds to TRBD1 (6 bases). V was pared by 4 bases and J by 2 bases, with 9 bases between. The V gene's germline CDR1 is SNHLY and CDR2 FYNNEI. CDR3 length: 14 amino acids. The CDR3 protein is CASSAGAGNQPQHF. The CDR3 DNA sequence: TGTGCCAGCAGTGCAGGGGCAGGCAATCAGCCCCAGCATTTT.

V and J are TRBV11-3 and TRBJ2-2; a possible D gene is TRBD2 (5 bases). The CDR3 is 13 amino acids. V was trimmed by 4 bases and J by 6 bases, leaving 9 bases between them. Germline V gives CDR1 SGHNT, CDR2 YENEEA. The CDR3 is CASSSDGAGELFF. CDR3 bases: TGTGCCAGCAGCTCTGACGGGGCCGGGGAGCTGTTTTTT.

V usage is TRBV9 and J usage is TRBJ2-5; D remains unclear. The CDR3 spans 15 residues. Per germline, CDR1 SGDLS and CDR2 YYNGEE. V lost 0 bases, J lost 4 bases, and 13 bases lay in between. The CDR3: CASSVVAPKPETQYF. DNA of the CDR3: TGTGCCAGCAGCGTAGTCGCCCCGAAGCCAGAGACCCAGTACTTC.

The chain carries TRBV30 and TRBJ2-7; possibly TRBD1 for D (6 bases). V was cut by 2 bases and J by 5 bases, with 13 bases left in between. The germline CDR1 and CDR2 sequences are GTSNPN and SVGIG (reference sequence). The CDR3 loop spans 13 amino acids. The CDR3 DNA follows: TGTGCCTGGAGTTTAGGGGGTCGCCACGAGCAGTACTTC. This sequence encodes CAWSLGGRHEQYF.

V gene TRBV29-1 combines with J gene TRBJ1-4; TRBD1 matches 9 bases. The CDR3 spans 13 residues. Looked up from germline, CDR1 is SQVTM and CDR2 is ANQGSEA. Losses at the gene ends were 7 bases for V and 8 bases for J; bases not matched to a gene: 8. The chain's CDR3 is CSAETGGQEKLFF. The CDR3, as DNA: TGCAGCGCCGAGACAGGGGGTCAGGAAAAACTGTTTTTT.

The CDR3: CASSDWWRDHQPQHF. The CDR3 DNA sequence: TGTGCCAGCAGTGACTGGTGGAGGGACCATCAGCCCCAGCATTTT. The chain is built from TRBV6-1 and TRBJ1-5; D possibly corresponds to TRBD1 (5 bases). The CDR3 spans 15 residues. V shed 3 bases and J shed 5 bases, with 14 bases lying between them. Per the germline V gene, CDR1 is MNHNS and CDR2 is SASEGT.

The V call is TRBV7-2, the J call TRBJ2-1; 8 bases map to TRBD2. The V segment lost 4 bases and the J segment 4 bases; nucleotides outside the gene matches: 6. In germline, CDR1 is SGHTA, CDR2 FQGNSA. The CDR3 has 15 residues. The CDR3 loop is CASSSGTRTYNEQFF. The CDR3 DNA is TGTGCCAGCAGCTCCGGGACTAGGACGTACAATGAGCAGTTCTTC. The variable domain in full, with the rest retrieved from reference TRBV7-2 and TRBJ2-1, is GAGVSQSPSNKVTEKGKDVELRCDPISGHTALYWYRQSLGQGLEFLIYFQGNSAPDKSGLPSDRFSAERTGGSVSTLTIQRTQQEDSAVYLCASSSGTRTYNEQFFGPGTRLTVL.

The chain carries TRBV7-3 and TRBJ1-4; 7 bases agree with TRBD1. The CDR3 is made up of 14 amino acids. After removal of 5 bases from V and 3 bases from J, the junction contained 3 bases not matched to a gene. From germline, CDR1 is SGHTA and CDR2 FQGTGA. Here the CDR3 DNA reads TGTGCCAGCAGCCTCGACAGGGCTAATGAAAAACTGTTTTTT. This codes for CASSLDRANEKLFF.

The rearrangement links TRBV19 to TRBJ1-1; possibly TRBD1 for D (6 bases). In germline, CDR1 is LNHDA, CDR2 SQIVND (reference sequence). CDR3 length: 14 amino acids. V lost 8 bases to trimming and J lost 3 bases, with 16 bases between them. The CDR3 nucleotides read TGTGCCAGTCGGGATACAGGGCTAGACACTGAAGCTTTCTTT. This gives the protein CASRDTGLDTEAFF.

This sequence joins TRBV5-6 and TRBJ1-1; no definite D call. This CDR3 comprises 13 residues. V was shortened by 0 bases and J by 0 bases, with 3 bases between the two germline ends. From germline, CDR1 is SGHDT and CDR2 YYEEEE. CDR3 protein: CASSLDLNTEAFF. The DNA for the CDR3 is TGTGCCAGCAGCTTGGACTTGAACACTGAAGCTTTCTTT.

This clone occurred once. This rearrangement joins TRBV7-9 to TRBJ1-1; D uncertain. Trimming took 2 bases from V and 1 from J, leaving 11 bases between them. The V gene's germline CDR1 is SEHNR and CDR2 FQNEAQ (reference sequence). This CDR3 is built from 15 residues. The CDR3 DNA reads TGTGCCAGCAGCTTAATCAAAGGGAGGAACACTGAAGCTTTCTTT. Translated: CASSLIKGRNTEAFF.

J is TRBJ2-7 and V is TRBV6-5; weak D call: TRBD2 (6 bases). V was shortened by 10 bases and J by 0 bases, with 16 bases between the two germline ends. Germline CDR1 and CDR2: MNHEY and SVGAGI. The CDR3 loop spans 14 amino acids. CDR3 sequence: CATRIGGSSYEQYF. Written as DNA, the CDR3 is TGTGCCACCAGAATTGGGGGGAGCTCCTACGAGCAGTACTTC.

The chain employs TRBV29-1 and TRBJ2-5; D not certain. V was clipped by 3 bases and J by 1 base, with 9 bases between them. The germline V gene encodes CDR1 SQVTM and CDR2 ANQGSEA. The CDR3 consists of 13 residues. CDR3 protein: CSVESWSQETQYF. The CDR3 DNA reads TGCAGCGTTGAGAGCTGGTCCCAAGAGACCCAGTACTTC.

The J gene is TRBJ1-1, the V gene TRBV10-3, with no clear D. Germline V CDR1 and CDR2: ENHRY, SYGVKD. V shed 7 bases and J shed 3 bases, with 12 bases lying between them. The CDR3 has 13 amino acids. The DNA for the CDR3 is TGTGCCATCAACGCGGGGATGGACACTGAAGCTTTCTTT. Its translation is CAINAGMDTEAFF.